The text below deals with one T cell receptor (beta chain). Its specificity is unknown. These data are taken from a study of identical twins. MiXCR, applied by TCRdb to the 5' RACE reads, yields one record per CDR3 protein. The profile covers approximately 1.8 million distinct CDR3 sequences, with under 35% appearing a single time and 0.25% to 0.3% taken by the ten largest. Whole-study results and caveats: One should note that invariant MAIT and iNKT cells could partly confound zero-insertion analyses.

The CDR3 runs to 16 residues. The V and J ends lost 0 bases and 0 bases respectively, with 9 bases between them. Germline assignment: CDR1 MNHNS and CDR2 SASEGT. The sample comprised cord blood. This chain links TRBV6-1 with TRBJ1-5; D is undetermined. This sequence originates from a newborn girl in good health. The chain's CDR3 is CASSEALYYSNQPQHF. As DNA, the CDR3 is TGTGCCAGCAGTGAAGCGCTCTACTATAGCAATCAGCCCCAGCATTTT.